Detailed here is one T cell receptor (beta chain). The antigen remains undetermined. This specimen belongs to a study of cytomegalovirus exposure and HLA in healthy donors. Study in general: An early data release held some 89 million unique TCRs from HLA-typed donors. Study observations and caveats: There were some public TCRs occurring in many donors, but most TCR sequences were rare. For TCR beta chains, V- and J-gene trimming was later linked to a missense DCLRE1C variant.

V was pared by 3 bases and J by 6 bases, with 11 bases between. The germline gives CDR1 KGHSH, CDR2 LQKENI. The CDR3 totals 13 residues. The PCR employed 60 Vbeta primers together with 13 Jbeta primers. Assay: immunoSEQ multiplex PCR; the TCRdb copy retains only in-frame clones and omits some. The sample includes roughly 200,000 clones, 77% of them seen just once. V gene TRBV18 combines with J gene TRBJ1-2, with a possible D match to TRBD1 (6 bases). The source of this sequence is an older woman in good health and CMV-seropositive. Source material: PBMCs. The CDR3 sequence is CASSPGRGNGYTF. The CDR3 coding sequence is TGTGCCAGCTCACCTGGGAGGGGGAATGGCTACACCTTC.